These T cell receptor beta chains were read from a single sample in a study of blood T cell repertoires in COVID-19. Libraries were prepared by immunoSEQ multiplex PCR; TCRdb keeps only in-frame clonotypes and omits some of them. The profile shows about 480,000 clones, roughly 90% of them singletons. Sequencing was carried out using PBMCs or T cells enriched from blood (not recorded which). These receptors all come from a woman between 40 and 50 years old who had recovered from COVID-19. The CDR3 runs from the conserved cysteine through the conserved F or W. The D gene is left open where the match is weak. Some rows have no size entry. The others give once, few or many, or a class for an expanded clone.

d_gene | j_gene | v_gene | abundance | CDR3aa | CDR3nt
. | TRBJ2-1 | TRBV6-5 | . | CASSPWPTEQQFF | TGTGCCAGCAGCCCGTGGCCGACAGAACAGCAGTTCTTC
TRBD1 | TRBJ1-2 | TRBV11-3 | . | CASSFPGQWHGYTF | TGTGCCAGCAGCTTCCCGGGACAGTGGCATGGCTACACCTTC
TRBD1 | TRBJ1-2 | TRBV19 | . | CASSIVRGNYGYTF | TGTGCCAGTAGTATAGTCAGGGGGAACTATGGCTACACCTTC
TRBD1 | TRBJ2-5 | TRBV4-1 | . | CASSQDRLWAETGGQETQYF | TGCGCCAGCAGCCAAGATCGGCTCTGGGCAGAGACAGGGGGCCAAGAGACCCAGTACTTC
. | TRBJ2-7 | TRBV7-2 | . | CASSSRGPSYEQYF | TGTGCCAGCAGCTCCAGGGGTCCTTCCTACGAGCAGTACTTC
TRBD2 | TRBJ2-1 | TRBV7-2 | many | CASSLTLGTSGRDSEQFF | TGTGCCAGCAGCTTAACCCTAGGGACTAGCGGGAGAGACAGTGAGCAGTTCTTC
. | TRBJ1-1 | TRBV19 | . | CASMQGEAFF | TGTGCCAGTATGCAGGGTGAAGCTTTCTTT
. | TRBJ2-1 | TRBV5-8 | once | CASSLVLQGSDGEQFF | TGTGCCAGCAGCTTGGTCTTGCAGGGTAGTGACGGTGAGCAGTTCTTC
TRBD2 | TRBJ2-7 | TRBV3-1/TRBV3-2 | . | CASSQDQRRFGGRAYEQYF | TGTGCCAGCAGCCAAGATCAGCGTCGGTTCGGCGGGAGGGCCTACGAGCAGTACTTC
TRBD2 | TRBJ2-1 | TRBV3-1/TRBV3-2 | . | CASSQEWTSGSLRQFF | TGTGCCAGCAGCCAAGAGTGGACTAGCGGGAGTTTACGGCAGTTCTTC
. | TRBJ1-1 | TRBV28 | . | CASSLGGTLTGGANTEAFF | TGTGCCAGCAGTTTGGGGGGAACCCTTACGGGGGGCGCGAACACTGAAGCTTTCTTT
. | TRBJ1-1 | TRBV29-1 | . | CSVTGTLGTEAFF | TGCAGCGTTACAGGGACGTTGGGCACTGAAGCTTTCTTT
. | TRBJ2-1 | TRBV4-2 | . | CASSQVSAEIGEQFF | TGTGCCAGCAGCCAAGTCTCAGCGGAGATCGGTGAGCAGTTCTTC
. | TRBJ1-1 | TRBV7-2 | . | CASSRGGSETEAFF | TGTGCCAGCTCGAGAGGGGGTAGTGAAACTGAAGCTTTCTTT
. | TRBJ2-7 | TRBV21-1 | once | CARGTVSGEQYF | TGTGCCAGAGGGACAGTATCTGGAGAGCAGTACTTC
. | TRBJ1-5 | TRBV29-1 | few | CSVAARSNQPQHF | TGCAGCGTGGCGGCTCGGAGCAATCAGCCCCAGCATTTT
. | TRBJ1-4 | TRBV18 | . | CASSPSQIFNEKLFF | TGTGCCAGCTCACCATCCCAGATTTTTAATGAAAAACTGTTTTTT
. | TRBJ2-3 | TRBV18 | . | CASSPLAAVPDTQYF | TGTGCCAGCTCACCACTAGCGGCAGTCCCGGATACGCAGTATTTT
TRBD1 | TRBJ1-2 | TRBV2 | . | CASSARDRVYGYTF | TGTGCCAGCAGTGCCCGGGACAGGGTTTATGGCTACACCTTC
. | TRBJ1-6 | TRBV6-5 | . | CASSYVRPSYSPLHF | TGTGCCAGCAGTTACGTCAGGCCCTCGTATTCACCCCTCCACTTT
. | TRBJ2-3 | TRBV25-1 | once | CASSVSPSTDTQYF | TGTGCCAGCAGTGTGAGTCCGAGCACAGATACGCAGTATTTT
TRBD1 | TRBJ1-2 | TRBV10-2 | few | CASSSTGGVYGYTF | TGCGCCAGCAGTAGCACAGGGGGCGTCTATGGCTACACCTTC
TRBD2 | TRBJ2-1 | TRBV7-2 | . | CASSLGLAGAVEQFF | TGTGCCAGCAGCTTAGGACTAGCGGGAGCTGTTGAGCAGTTCTTC
TRBD2 | TRBJ2-1 | TRBV24-1 | . | CATSDARTSIDEQFF | TGTGCCACCAGTGATGCCCGGACTAGCATCGATGAGCAGTTCTTC
TRBD1 | TRBJ2-7 | TRBV19 | . | CASSPGQVLFYEQYF | TGTGCCAGTAGTCCTGGACAGGTATTATTCTACGAGCAGTACTTC
. | TRBJ2-6 | TRBV18 | . | CASSPLTGTDLSGANVLTF | TGTGCCAGCTCACCACTGACAGGTACGGACCTCTCTGGGGCCAACGTCCTGACTTTC
TRBD2 | TRBJ2-7 | TRBV6-4 | . | CASSDRYPSGLYEQYF | TGTGCCAGCAGTGATCGTTACCCTAGCGGGTTATACGAGCAGTACTTC
. | TRBJ1-2 | TRBV19 | . | CASSIDRGGAGGYTF | TGTGCCAGTAGTATAGATCGGGGGGGGGCCGGTGGCTACACCTTC
. | TRBJ2-7 | TRBV27 | once | CASRRQDRLGEEQYF | TGTGCCAGCAGGAGACAGGACCGTTTGGGAGAGGAGCAGTACTTC
. | TRBJ2-1 | TRBV19 | . | CASSPGAGYNEQFF | TGTGCCAGTAGTCCAGGGGCCGGCTACAATGAGCAGTTCTTC
TRBD1 | TRBJ1-1 | TRBV19 | . | CASGSGQGSRHTEAFF | TGTGCCAGCGGGTCGGGACAGGGAAGTCGGCACACTGAAGCTTTCTTT
. | TRBJ2-7 | TRBV7-2 | . | CASSLVSSRAYEQYF | TGTGCCAGCAGCTTAGTGAGTAGTCGCGCCTACGAGCAGTACTTC
. | TRBJ2-6 | TRBV9 | . | CASSVGQSGSGANVLTF | TGTGCCAGCAGCGTAGGACAATCAGGGTCTGGGGCCAACGTCCTGACTTTC
. | TRBJ1-3 | TRBV9 | . | CASSVGADYGNTIYF | TGTGCCAGCAGCGTAGGAGCCGACTACGGAAACACCATATATTTT
TRBD1 | TRBJ1-2 | TRBV2 | once | CASSEFPLGTGENYGYTF | TGTGCCAGCAGTGAATTCCCTCTCGGGACAGGGGAGAACTATGGCTACACCTTC
. | TRBJ2-7 | TRBV18 | . | CASSSGGLRLEQYF | TGTGCCAGCTCATCTGGGGGACTCCGCCTGGAGCAGTACTTC
. | TRBJ2-3 | TRBV15 | once | CATSQPAGAHTDTQYF | TGTGCCACCAGCCAACCGGCAGGGGCCCACACAGATACGCAGTATTTT
TRBD1 | TRBJ2-7 | TRBV5-6 | . | CASSRDRGTYEQYF | TGTGCCAGCAGCCGGGACAGGGGCACCTACGAGCAGTACTTC
. | TRBJ1-3 | TRBV4-1 | . | CASSHPALGGNSGNTIYF | TGCGCCAGCAGCCATCCTGCCCTGGGAGGCAACTCTGGAAACACCATATATTTT
. | TRBJ2-1 | TRBV19 | . | CASSGLLQNEQFF | TGTGCCAGTAGCGGACTACTCCAGAATGAGCAGTTCTTC
. | TRBJ1-2 | TRBV10-2 | . | CASSESTGLVYGYTF | TGCGCCAGCAGTGAGTCAACCGGACTAGTGTATGGCTACACCTTC
TRBD1 | TRBJ1-2 | TRBV5-8 | . | CASSLGTGVYGYTF | TGTGCCAGCAGCCTCGGGACAGGTGTCTATGGCTACACCTTC
. | TRBJ1-1 | TRBV7-2 | few | CASSPSRDTREAFF | TGTGCCAGCAGCCCTAGTCGGGACACCCGTGAAGCTTTCTTT
TRBD1 | TRBJ1-1 | TRBV4-3 | . | CASSHWTGAITEAFF | TGCGCCAGCAGCCACTGGACAGGGGCTATCACTGAAGCTTTCTTT
. | TRBJ1-1 | TRBV20-1 | . | CSARRTEAFF | TGCAGTGCTCGGAGGACTGAAGCTTTCTTT
TRBD1 | TRBJ1-5 | TRBV6-5 | . | CASGTGALQPQHF | TGTGCCAGCGGTACAGGGGCCCTTCAGCCCCAGCATTTT
. | TRBJ1-1 | TRBV29-1 | . | CSVLLPEAFF | TGCAGCGTTCTTCTCCCTGAAGCTTTCTTT
. | TRBJ1-5 | TRBV18 | . | CASSPIQGGATNQPQHF | TGTGCCAGCTCACCTATTCAAGGGGGAGCGACTAATCAGCCCCAGCATTTT
TRBD1 | TRBJ1-5 | TRBV13 | . | CASSRAGGRVQPQHF | TGTGCCAGCAGTCGAGCAGGGGGTAGGGTACAGCCCCAGCATTTT
. | TRBJ1-1 | TRBV27 | . | CASSLIGQMNTEAFF | TGTGCCAGCAGTTTAATCGGACAGATGAACACTGAAGCTTTCTTT
. | TRBJ1-5 | TRBV3-1/TRBV3-2 | . | CASSQDRQGYQPQHF | TGTGCCAGCAGCCAAGATCGCCAGGGATATCAGCCCCAGCATTTT
. | TRBJ1-1 | TRBV24-1 | . | CATSERTGRITEAFF | TGTGCCACCAGTGAACGGACGGGGAGGATCACTGAAGCTTTCTTT
. | TRBJ1-5 | TRBV7-6 | . | CASSPRSRADQPQHF | TGTGCCAGCAGCCCCCGGTCGAGGGCAGATCAGCCCCAGCATTTT